This T cell receptor beta chain is from a study of chemoradiotherapy in HPV16-positive cancers. Over chemoradiotherapy, repertoires were sampled more than once. CDR1 ENHRY and CDR2 SYGVKD come from the germline V gene. Trimming took 8 bases from V and 8 from J, leaving 24 bases between them. The CDR3 consists of 16 residues. Generated by immunoSEQ multiplex PCR, the TCRdb table keeps only in-frame clones and is missing some. The sample has some 15,000 clones, approximately 77% seen once. A remark on this clone: What it binds is unknown.

Study-wide findings and caveats: Candidate HPV-specific clones and E7-related TCR motifs grew in tumor during treatment.

The rearrangement joins TRBV10-3 to TRBJ1-4; D is unclear. The receptor was derived from a human donor with HPV-associated anogenital cancer. The sample was taken from a patient who underwent chemoradiotherapy. For the CDR3, the DNA is TGTGCCATCCGACAAGCTATCCTCGTCCGAGGGGAAAAACTGTTTTTT. It codes for CAIRQAILVRGEKLFF.